This TCR beta chain appears in the sequencing data of a study of blood T cells in healthy people across ages. Across the study: Per two T cells, template switching captured roughly one barcoded beta molecule.

Primers used in a second PCR of about 6 to 12 cycles were a sample-barcoded 5' primer and a J-beta primer mix. All cDNA molecules were each tagged by a template-switch adaptor with 12 random nucleotides. TCRdb called the 5' RACE reads again in MiXCR, with one record for every CDR3 protein. The sample records 1.5 million to 2 million distinct CDR3 sequences, approximately 28% being singletons. Findings and limits, study-wide: Across the age range, TCR beta diversity per million T cells fell in a roughly linear way. Bulk PBMC profiling left naive and antigen-experienced comparisons inconclusive.

Comments on this clonotype: Its antigen is unidentified.

This CDR3 contains 15 residues. Germline CDR1 and CDR2: MNHEY and SVGAGI. The V segment lost 5 bases and the J segment 11 bases; nucleotides outside the gene matches: 9. The chain recombines TRBV6-5 with TRBJ2-5; 15 bases map to TRBD2. Sequencing was carried out using blood. The clonotype comes from a woman in her twenties or thirties in good health. CDR3 DNA: TGTGCCAGCAGTCGGACTAGCGGGGGGGCCGGTGAGCAGTACTTC. Translated: CASSRTSGGAGEQYF.